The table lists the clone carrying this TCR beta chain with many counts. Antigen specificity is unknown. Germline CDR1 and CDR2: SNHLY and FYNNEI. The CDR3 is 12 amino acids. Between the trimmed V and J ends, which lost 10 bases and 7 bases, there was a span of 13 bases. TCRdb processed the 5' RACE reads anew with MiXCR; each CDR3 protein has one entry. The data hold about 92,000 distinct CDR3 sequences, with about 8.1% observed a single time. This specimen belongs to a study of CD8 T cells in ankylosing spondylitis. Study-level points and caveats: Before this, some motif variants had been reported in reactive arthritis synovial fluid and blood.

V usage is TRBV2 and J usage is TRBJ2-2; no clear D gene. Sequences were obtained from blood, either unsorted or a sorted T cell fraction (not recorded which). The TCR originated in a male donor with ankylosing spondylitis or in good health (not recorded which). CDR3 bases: TGTGCCACACGAGGTTTGGTCGGGGAGCTGTTTTTT. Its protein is CATRGLVGELFF.